This T cell receptor (beta chain) was recovered during a study of memory CD4+ T cells and cytomegalovirus serostatus (dated by TCRdb to between 2018 and 2021). With respect to the entire study: The roughly 35 healthy Belgian adults in the cohort included 9 who were CMV seropositive and 24 who were CMV seronegative. To replicate a published TCR-based CMV serostatus classifier, the researchers sequenced the CD4+ memory TCRbeta repertoires of a Belgian cohort whose cytomegalovirus serostatus was known. General conclusions and limits of the study: A median bootstrapped AUC of almost 0.96 with a 95% CI of 0.76-1.00 was achieved on the Belgian cohort by the original-framework classifier. Of under 200 previously reported CMV-associated TCRbeta sequences, about 72 appeared in the CD4+ memory repertoires, each in one to five individuals. Only CD4+CD45RO+ memory cells were sequenced, in contrast to the original study, in which naive and memory CD4+ and CD8+ populations were covered. The results were interpreted as suggesting that the CMV-associated TCR signature is mostly present in the CD4+ memory repertoire. For predicting CMV serostatus, the median bootstrapped AUC was roughly 0.95 using the original framework and about 0.9 using a US-trained random forest.

The Quick-DNA Microprep Kit was used to extract genomic DNA from the sorted cells. TCRbeta DNA was amplified with the immunoSEQ hsTCRbeta kit following the manufacturer's protocol. TCRbeta libraries were sequenced on an Illumina MiSeq instrument. Regarding the original processing steps: Removing out-of-frame sequences left fewer than 2.5 million distinct TCRbeta sequences, an average of approximately 61,000 per individual. Two values were used to score each individual: the count of 164 previously reported CMV-associated TCRbeta sequences and the total count of productive distinct TCRbeta sequences. A beta-binomial model was reimplemented in Python, and random forests from scikit-learn, run with default parameters, were trained on data from the US cohort. On the Belgian cohort, classifier performance was reported as the median AUC, along with percentile confidence intervals, across 10,000 bootstrap iterations. TCRdb limited this immuneACCESS table to in-frame rearrangements with V and J called. A share of clones is missing; checked studies link under half to unresolved V genes, and the rest is unexplained. That table furnishes V, J and clone size, whereas the DNA furnished D and trimming. The sample has about 50,000 clones on record, over 70% of them singletons. The ten biggest clones cover approximately 0.6% of the sample.

Including cysteine and phenylalanine, the CDR3 has 15 amino acids. The CDR3 DNA has 45 bases and is translated from base 1. The germline V and J ends show losses of 0 bases and 5 bases respectively, and no gene match explains 7 bases of the junction. In the germline V gene (reference sequence), CDR1 corresponds to PRHDT and CDR2 to FYEKMQ. As concerns this clone: Its antigen has not been determined. It has no much larger one-base neighbor in the sample; base qualities were not kept.

A FACSAria II was used to sort memory CD4+ T cells, defined as single viable CD3+CD4+CD8-CD45RO+ cells. To determine CMV serostatus, a Roche Elecsys assay was used that detects serum IgG against CMV pp150, pp28, p38 and p52. Following thawing, total CD4+ T cells were enriched through positive selection using CD4 magnetic microbeads. Samples originated from another study that specifically interrogated the CD4+ T cell memory repertoire. Peripheral blood mononuclear cells were isolated and cryopreserved following standard operating procedures; serum was stored at -80 °C. The staining used CD3-PerCP (BW264/56), CD4-APC (RPA-T4), CD45RO-PE (UCHT1) and CD8-Pacific Orange (3B5) antibodies, and Sytox blue was used to exclude non-viable cells.

The receptor's source is an adult in good health and CMV-seronegative. The chain is encoded by TRBV13 joined to TRBJ2-7; 7 bases in between match TRBD1. The sequenced sample was memory CD4+ T cells from blood. The CDR3: CASSLGDRWVDEQYF. The DNA sequence follows: TGTGCCAGCAGCTTAGGGGACAGGTGGGTGGACGAGCAGTACTTC.